Each of the 18 T cell receptor beta chains below was sequenced from the same sample in a study of beta chain features in type 1 diabetes. Reverse transcribing all isolated RNA meant expressed TCRB transcripts were sequenced. Sequencing used immunoSEQ multiplex PCR; TCRdb keeps in-frame clones, though not all of them. The data show 450,000 or so clones, over 10% seen once. Sequences were obtained from naive CD4+ T cells from blood. Source of these receptors: a woman younger than 30 in good health.

The chain has TRBV7-8 and TRBJ2-1, with 11 nucleotides matching TRBD2. Germline CDR1 is SGHVS and CDR2 is FQNEAQ. The J segment lost 8 bases and the V segment lost 6 bases, leaving 6 bases of the junction unmatched. CDR3 length: 14 amino acids. CDR3 DNA sequence: TGTGCCAGCAGTCTAGCGGGGGGCTCCTATGAGCAGTTCTTC. Protein: CASSLAGGSYEQFF.

This clone has more than one count but fewer than ten. This chain uses TRBV7-2 with TRBJ2-1; D call uncertain. There are 16 residues in the CDR3. The germline gives CDR1 SGHTA, CDR2 FQGNSA. Trimming took off 1 base at V and 0 bases at J, with 10 bases between the two ends. The CDR3 nucleotides read TGTGCCAGCAGCTTAGTTTCCCGGAGCTCCTACAATGAGCAGTTCTTC. Translating it yields CASSLVSRSSYNEQFF.

This clone was seen a handful of times. Within the sample, other DNA sequences also encode this same CDR3. J is TRBJ1-5 and V is TRBV15; no clear D. There are 14 residues in the CDR3. Trimming cost V 1 base and J 0 bases, with 4 bases left between them. CDR1 LNHNV and CDR2 YYDKDF come from the germline V gene (reference sequence). This CDR3 is CATSRGYSNQPQHF. CDR3 nucleotides: TGTGCCACCAGCAGAGGTTATAGCAATCAGCCCCAGCATTTT.

The chain links TRBV30 to TRBJ2-1; 14 bases fit TRBD2. V was clipped by 5 bases and J by 7 bases; unmatched bases: 13. CDR3 length equals 17 residues. Germline V CDR1 and CDR2: GTSNPN, SVGIG (reference sequence). The chain's CDR3 is CAWDRLRTSGRSNEQFF. CDR3 coding DNA: TGTGCCTGGGATCGCCTGAGGACTAGCGGGAGGTCTAATGAGCAGTTCTTC.

The chain recombines TRBV29-1 with TRBJ2-7; tentative D call: TRBD1 (5 bases). V was cut by 3 bases and J by 6 bases, with 18 bases left in between. This CDR3 region has 14 residues. Per the germline V gene, CDR1 is SQVTM and CDR2 is ANQGSEA. The CDR3 here is CSVERGARSFEQYF. DNA of the CDR3: TGCAGCGTTGAGCGTGGGGCAAGGAGTTTCGAGCAGTACTTC.

This clone has a handful of counts. This chain links TRBV4-1 with TRBJ2-3; either TRBD1 or TRBD2 may fit D (5 bases each). The V gene lost 3 bases and the J gene lost 0 bases, with 16 bases spanning the gap. This CDR3 comprises 17 residues. Germline V CDR1 and CDR2: MGHRA, YSYEKL. CDR3 nucleotide sequence: TGCGCCAGCAGCCAGGGGAGCGACAGATCCAGCACAGATACGCAGTATTTT. Translating gives CASSQGSDRSSTDTQYF.

The sample holds a few counts of this clone. The chain joins TRBV14 to TRBJ2-3, with D perhaps matching TRBD2 (6 bases). The CDR3 covers 17 residues. Per the germline V gene, CDR1 is SGHDN and CDR2 is FVKESK. The V and J ends lost 4 bases and 3 bases respectively, with 20 bases between them. CDR3 in amino acids: CASSPGGGEKKTDTQYF. The CDR3 DNA follows: TGTGCCAGCAGCCCAGGAGGCGGGGAGAAAAAAACAGATACGCAGTATTTT.

This chain uses TRBV5-1 with TRBJ2-1, with D possibly being TRBD1 (6 bases). Germline lookup yields CDR1 SGHRS and CDR2 YFSETQ. V lost 5 bases, J lost 0 bases, and 9 bases lay in between. CDR3 length: 14 amino acids. The CDR3 spells CASSSDSSYNEQFF. DNA for the CDR3: TGCGCCAGCAGTTCGGACAGCTCCTACAATGAGCAGTTCTTC.

In this sample, this clone turned up a few times. This chain uses TRBV27 with TRBJ2-7, with D perhaps being TRBD1 or TRBD2 (5 bases each). The CDR3 is 16 residues long. Trimming pared 6 bases from V and 3 bases from J, leaving 21 bases between. CDR1 and CDR2 (germline): MNHEY, SMNVEV (reference sequence). The CDR3 loop is CASRSTPGRGNYEQYF. The CDR3 DNA follows: TGTGCCAGCAGAAGTACTCCGGGACGAGGAAACTACGAGCAGTACTTC.

This clone was counted only a few times. This chain connects TRBV7-2 to TRBJ2-2; D is possibly TRBD1 or TRBD2 (5 bases each). The CDR3 is made up of 16 amino acids. V gave up 5 bases and J gave up 5 bases, with 18 bases separating them. Germline-derived CDR1 and CDR2 are SGHTA and FQGNSA. This CDR3 reads CASSQGRDPGTGELFF. The CDR3 bases are TGTGCCAGCAGCCAAGGACGGGACCCAGGGACCGGGGAGCTGTTTTTT.

This chain connects TRBV28 to TRBJ2-3, with 7 nucleotides matching TRBD2. The germline CDR1 and CDR2 sequences are MDHEN and SYDVKM. The CDR3 loop spans 12 amino acids. The J segment lost 0 bases and the V segment lost 10 bases, leaving 1 base of the junction unmatched. CDR3 bases: TGTGCCACCGGGGGGAGCACAGATACGCAGTATTTT. This gives the protein CATGGSTDTQYF.

The rearrangement links TRBV5-1 to TRBJ2-2; 8 bases are a match to TRBD1. V dropped 4 bases and J dropped 6; count of bases not matched to a gene: 5. CDR3 length: 14 amino acids. From germline, CDR1 is SGHRS and CDR2 YFSETQ. The CDR3 loop reads CASSPGQGPGELFF. For the CDR3, the DNA is TGCGCCAGCAGCCCCGGACAGGGTCCCGGGGAGCTGTTTTTT.

This clone was seen only a few times. The sample contains more than one DNA sequence encoding this CDR3. The genes are TRBV28 and TRBJ1-2; D unresolved. V gave up 3 bases and J gave up 3 bases, with 5 bases separating them. Germline V CDR1 and CDR2: MDHEN, SYDVKM. The CDR3 runs to 12 residues. The DNA of the CDR3 is TGTGCCAGCAGTTTGTCGGACTATGGCTACACCTTC. Protein sequence: CASSLSDYGYTF.

The J gene is TRBJ1-4, the V gene TRBV5-1; unclear D gene. The CDR3 totals 15 residues. Germline assignment: CDR1 SGHRS and CDR2 YFSETQ. Trimming shortened V by 4 bases and J by 4 bases, and 14 bases separated the two germline ends. CDR3 in DNA: TGCGCCAGCAGCCTCGACGTCGGCCATAATGAAAAACTGTTTTTT. Its translation: CASSLDVGHNEKLFF.

The rearrangement joins TRBV28 to TRBJ2-3; 12 nucleotides line up with TRBD2. The CDR3 spans 14 residues. Losses at the gene ends were 7 bases for V and 6 bases for J; bases not matched to a gene: 5. Per germline, CDR1 MDHEN and CDR2 SYDVKM. The CDR3 reads CASTSGGAPDTQYF. The DNA for the CDR3 is TGTGCCAGCACTAGCGGGGGGGCACCTGATACGCAGTATTTT.

The sample holds one count of this clone. The chain couples TRBV6-1 to TRBJ1-5; 9 positions match TRBD1. Losses at the gene ends were 8 bases for V and 2 bases for J; bases not matched to a gene: 7. The CDR3 runs 15 residues. CDR1 and CDR2 (germline): MNHNS, SASEGT. This CDR3 reads CASGRGQGGNQPQHF. The CDR3 DNA follows: TGTGCCAGCGGGAGGGGACAGGGTGGCAATCAGCCCCAGCATTTT.

This clone was recorded a few times. The rearrangement links TRBV4-1 to TRBJ1-5; no clear D. Germline V lookup: CDR1 MGHRA, CDR2 YSYEKL. This CDR3 region has 14 residues. Trimming stripped 2 bases from V and 1 base from J, with 6 bases between. The CDR3 DNA is TGCGCCAGCAGCCAACCTATAAGCAATCAGCCCCAGCATTTT. The encoded protein is CASSQPISNQPQHF.

This clone was detected a few times. This sequence joins TRBV5-1 and TRBJ2-5, with 8 bases aligning to TRBD1. Trimming cost V 0 bases and J 5 bases; bases outside gene matches: 6. CDR1 is SGHRS and CDR2 is YFSETQ in the germline V gene. The CDR3 is 15 amino acids. The CDR3: CASSLGDRWSETQYF. For the CDR3, the DNA is TGCGCCAGCAGCTTGGGGGACAGGTGGAGTGAGACCCAGTACTTC.